This T cell receptor (beta chain) was obtained from a study of cytomegalovirus exposure and HLA in healthy donors. V lost 0 bases, J lost 7 bases, and 6 bases stayed unmatched. Germline V gene lookup returns CDR1 SGHTS and CDR2 YDEGEE. The CDR3 runs to 15 residues. The data were produced by immunoSEQ multiplex PCR, yet TCRdb's version contains in-frame clones alone and is incomplete. The data contain 56,000 or so clones, approximately 94% of them seen just once; the ten biggest clones take up about 1%. The specimen was PBMCs. The chain recombines TRBV5-8 with TRBJ2-7, with 11 bases identical to TRBD2. The clonotype originates from a man aged 18 to 29 in good health and CMV-seronegative. The CDR3 DNA is TGTGCCAGCAGCTTGGGACTAGCGGGATTGGAGGAGCAGTACTTC. Translated: CASSLGLAGLEEQYF.